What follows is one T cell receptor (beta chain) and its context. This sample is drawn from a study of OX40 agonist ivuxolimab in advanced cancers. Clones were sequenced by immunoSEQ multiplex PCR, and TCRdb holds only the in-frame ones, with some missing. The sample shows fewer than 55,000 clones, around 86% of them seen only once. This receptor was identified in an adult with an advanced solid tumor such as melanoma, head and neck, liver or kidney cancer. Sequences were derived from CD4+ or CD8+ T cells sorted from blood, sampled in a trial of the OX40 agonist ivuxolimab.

The CDR3 bases are TGTGCCAGCAGTTTCGCCGGGCCTGGGTATAATTCACCCCTCCACTTT. Translation: CASSFAGPGYNSPLHF. The J gene is TRBJ1-6, the V gene TRBV28; no firm D call. V gave up 3 bases and J gave up 4 bases, with 13 bases separating them. Germline V gene sequence: CDR1 MDHEN, CDR2 SYDVKM. The CDR3 consists of 16 residues.